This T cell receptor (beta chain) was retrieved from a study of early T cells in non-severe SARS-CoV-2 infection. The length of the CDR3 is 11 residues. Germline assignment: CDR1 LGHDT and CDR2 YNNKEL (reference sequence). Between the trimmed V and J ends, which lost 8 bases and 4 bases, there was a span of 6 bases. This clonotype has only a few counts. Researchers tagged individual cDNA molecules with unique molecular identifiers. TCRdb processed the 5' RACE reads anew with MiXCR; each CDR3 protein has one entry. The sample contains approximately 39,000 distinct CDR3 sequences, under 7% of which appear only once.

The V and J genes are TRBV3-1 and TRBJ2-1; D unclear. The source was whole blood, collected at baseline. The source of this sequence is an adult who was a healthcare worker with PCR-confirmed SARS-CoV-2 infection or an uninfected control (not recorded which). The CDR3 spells CASGSYNEQFF. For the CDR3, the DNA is TGTGCCAGCGGCAGTTACAATGAGCAGTTCTTC.